This T cell receptor beta chain stems from a study of T cell responses to AZD1222 COVID-19 vaccine. General observations from the study: The donor cohort was predominantly white British with a female majority, and clonal diversity may have been underestimated.

As for this clone: The antigen remains undetermined.

CDR3 length: 15 residues. CDR1 and CDR2 from the germline V gene are SGHRS and YFSETQ. V was trimmed by 0 bases and J by 0 bases, leaving 7 bases between them. Sequenced by immunoSEQ multiplex PCR; TCRdb stores in-frame clones only, minus some. The data contain some 180,000 clones, almost 95% of them singletons. The J gene is TRBJ1-3, the V gene TRBV5-1; D unclear. Source: peripheral blood, taken on day 0 of AZD1222 vaccination. The origin of this receptor is an adult in good health. The CDR3 sequence: CASSLAPGSGNTIYF. Written as DNA, the CDR3 is TGCGCCAGCAGCTTGGCCCCAGGCTCTGGAAACACCATATATTTT.